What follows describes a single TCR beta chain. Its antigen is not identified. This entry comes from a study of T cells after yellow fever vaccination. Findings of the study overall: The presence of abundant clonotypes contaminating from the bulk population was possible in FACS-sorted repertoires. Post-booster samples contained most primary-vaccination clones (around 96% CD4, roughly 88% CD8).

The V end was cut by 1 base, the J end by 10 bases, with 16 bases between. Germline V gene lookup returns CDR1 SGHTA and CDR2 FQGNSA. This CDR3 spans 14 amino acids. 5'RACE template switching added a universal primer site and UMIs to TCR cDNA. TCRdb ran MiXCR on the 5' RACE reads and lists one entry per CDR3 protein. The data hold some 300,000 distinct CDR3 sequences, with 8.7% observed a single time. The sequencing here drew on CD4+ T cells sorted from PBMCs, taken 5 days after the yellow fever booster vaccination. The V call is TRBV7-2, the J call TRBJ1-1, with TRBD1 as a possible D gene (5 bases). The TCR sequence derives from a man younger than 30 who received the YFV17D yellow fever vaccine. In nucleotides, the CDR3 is TGTGCCAGCAGCTTAGTTGGGGGGAGAGGGGCAGCTTTCTTT. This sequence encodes CASSLVGGRGAAFF.